The 28 T cell receptor beta chains given below trace back to one sample, sequenced in a study of blood T cell repertoires in COVID-19. Profiled with immunoSEQ multiplex PCR; TCRdb holds only in-frame clones, not every one. Among around 170,000 clones listed, 83% were seen once. Material for sequencing was peripheral blood. Source of these receptors: a woman aged 40-49 years with acute or convalescent COVID-19.

The V call is TRBV5-1, the J call TRBJ2-3; the D gene is possibly TRBD2 (5 bases). The CDR3 length is 14 residues. From germline, CDR1 is SGHRS and CDR2 YFSETQ. Trimming stripped 0 bases from V and 4 bases from J, with 9 bases between. The CDR3 DNA is TGCGCCAGCAGCTTGGATGAGGGCGCAGATACGCAGTATTTT. Amino acids: CASSLDEGADTQYF.

The chain combines TRBV9 with TRBJ2-1, with D unclear. CDR1 and CDR2 from the germline V gene are SGDLS and YYNGEE. The CDR3 has 13 residues. Trimming removed 4 bases from V and 8 bases from J, with 13 bases in between. The CDR3 sequence: CASSPSVFYEQFF. In DNA, the CDR3 is TGTGCCAGCAGCCCCTCCGTATTTTATGAGCAGTTCTTC.

This chain connects TRBV3-1 (or the pseudogene TRBV3-2) to TRBJ2-5, with 8 bases matching TRBD2. CDR3 length equals 16 residues. Germline CDR1 reads LGHDT; CDR2 reads YNNKEL (reference sequence). V shed 2 bases, J shed 0 bases, and the junction held 5 bases outside the gene matches. CDR3 sequence (DNA): TGTGCCAGCAGCCAACACACGGGGGGGAACCAAGAGACCCAGTACTTC. Amino acids: CASSQHTGGNQETQYF.

The CDR3 DNA sequence: TGTGCCAGCAGTGACTTTCGAAGTTTTGCTAGCGGGGGGTTTTTAGCCAAAAACATTCAGTACTTC. It is translated as CASSDFRSFASGGFLAKNIQYF. The chain carries TRBV6-4 and TRBJ2-4; 11 bases fit TRBD2. J lost 0 bases, V lost 1 base, and 17 bases had no gene match. The CDR3 totals 22 residues. Germline V gene sequence: CDR1 MRHNA, CDR2 SNTAGT.

The chain links TRBV5-1 to TRBJ2-3; D gene unclear. V lost 5 bases, J lost 1 base, and 5 bases lay in between. Germline assignment: CDR1 SGHRS and CDR2 YFSETQ. This CDR3 has 12 amino acids. The CDR3 region has the DNA TGCGCCAGCAGAACGGGCACAGATACGCAGTATTTT. Protein: CASRTGTDTQYF.

The rearrangement uses TRBV6-2 or TRBV6-3 and TRBJ2-4; D is undetermined. The CDR3 covers 16 residues. Trimming pared 3 bases from V and 1 base from J, leaving 13 bases between. Germline V CDR1 and CDR2: MNHEY, SVGEGT. The CDR3 DNA reads TGTGCCAGCAGTTATAAGGAGAGTACGGCCAAAAACATTCAGTACTTC. Amino acids: CASSYKESTAKNIQYF.

In DNA, the CDR3 is TGTGCCAGCAGTGCCAGATTTGGGGGGGCGCTGGGTGAAAAACTGTTTTTT. Amino acids: CASSARFGGALGEKLFF. This chain connects TRBV7-9 to TRBJ1-4, with D tentatively TRBD1 (6 bases). V was clipped by 6 bases and J by 7 bases, with 24 bases between them. The CDR3 loop spans 17 amino acids. The germline V gene encodes CDR1 SEHNR and CDR2 FQNEAQ (reference sequence). The full variable domain, its missing parts supplied by reference TRBV7-9 and TRBJ1-4, is DTGVSQNPRHKITKRGQNVTFRCDPISEHNRLYWYRQTLGQGPEFLTYFQNEAQLEKSRLLSDRFSAERPKGSFSTLEIQRTEQGDSAMYLCASSARFGGALGEKLFFGSGTQLSVL.

The chain carries TRBV6-5 and TRBJ1-4; D unclear. This CDR3 has 14 residues. The V gene's germline CDR1 is MNHEY and CDR2 SVGAGI. Trimming took off 8 bases at V and 8 bases at J, with 18 bases between the two ends. This chain's CDR3 is CASAGGQWSEKLFF. As DNA, the CDR3 is TGTGCCAGCGCAGGAGGGCAGTGGTCCGAAAAACTGTTTTTT.

This chain connects TRBV4-2 to TRBJ2-7; D possibly corresponds to TRBD2 (7 bases). The germline V gene encodes CDR1 LGHNA and CDR2 YNFKEQ. Deletions cut 3 bases from V and 4 bases from J, with 13 bases between. This CDR3 is built from 14 residues. CDR3 protein: CASSQTRGAYEQYF. CDR3 nucleotides: TGTGCCAGCAGCCAGACCCGGGGGGCTTACGAGCAGTACTTC.

The rearrangement links TRBV28 to TRBJ1-4, with D perhaps TRBD1 (6 bases). The CDR3 extends over 15 amino acids. In germline, CDR1 is MDHEN, CDR2 SYDVKM. Trimming took off 6 bases at V and 8 bases at J, with 19 bases between the two ends. CDR3 nucleotides: TGTGCCAGCAGCCCTTCGGGGGGGCCTCGGGAAAAACTGTTTTTT. The encoded protein is CASSPSGGPREKLFF.

The chain recombines TRBV19 with TRBJ1-5; TRBD1 matches 9 bases. This CDR3 is 14 amino acids long. V dropped 11 bases and J dropped 4; count of bases not matched to a gene: 9. Per the germline V gene, CDR1 is LNHDA and CDR2 is SQIVND (reference sequence). CDR3 in amino acids: CAAGQGNGNQPQHF. The CDR3 DNA follows: TGTGCCGCCGGACAGGGGAATGGTAATCAGCCCCAGCATTTT.

The J gene is TRBJ1-4, the V gene TRBV11-2; D gene uncertain. The CDR3 has 12 amino acids. V gave up 1 base and J gave up 8 bases, with 5 bases separating them. Germline V lookup: CDR1 SGHAT, CDR2 FQNNGV. The CDR3 reads CASSLVREKLFF. DNA of the CDR3: TGTGCCAGCAGCTTAGTGAGGGAAAAACTGTTTTTT.

The rearrangement links TRBV3-1 (or the pseudogene TRBV3-2) to TRBJ1-2; possible D gene TRBD1, 6 bases. Per the germline V gene, CDR1 is LGHDT and CDR2 is YNNKEL (reference sequence). The ends were cut back, 1 base at V and 2 bases at J, with 11 bases in the middle. The CDR3 totals 15 residues. CDR3 nucleotide sequence: TGTGCCAGCAGCCAAGGGACAGTGGCCAACTATGGCTACACCTTC. This encodes CASSQGTVANYGYTF.

J is TRBJ1-1 and V is TRBV28; weak D call: TRBD1 (5 bases). V was clipped by 3 bases and J by 5 bases, with 10 bases between them. Germline V gives CDR1 MDHEN, CDR2 SYDVKM. The CDR3 totals 13 residues. DNA of the CDR3: TGTGCCAGCAGTTTTGCAGGGAGGACTGAAGCTTTCTTT. Translating gives CASSFAGRTEAFF.

The chain carries TRBV28 and TRBJ2-7; a possible D gene is TRBD2 (5 bases). The CDR3 spans 12 residues. V gave up 7 bases and J gave up 6 bases, with 13 bases separating them. Looked up from germline, CDR1 is MDHEN and CDR2 is SYDVKM. The CDR3 here is CASNKDLGEQYF. The CDR3 nucleotides are TGTGCCAGCAACAAGGACTTGGGCGAGCAGTACTTC.

This chain links TRBV5-1 with TRBJ2-4; 9 bases align to TRBD1. Germline V gene data show CDR1 as SGHRS and CDR2 as YFSETQ. The CDR3 extends over 21 amino acids. The J segment lost 1 base and the V segment lost 0 bases, leaving 17 bases of the junction unmatched. The chain's CDR3 is CASSLEGGRTGEGFAKNIQYF. CDR3 nucleotides: TGCGCCAGCAGCTTGGAGGGGGGCCGGACAGGGGAAGGTTTCGCCAAAAACATTCAGTACTTC. The complete variable domain, with remaining parts taken from reference TRBV5-1 and TRBJ2-4, reads KAGVTQTPRYLIKTRGQQVTLSCSPISGHRSVSWYQQTPGQGLQFLFEYFSETQRNKGNFPGRFSGRQFSNSRSEMNVSTLELGDSALYLCASSLEGGRTGEGFAKNIQYFGAGTRLSVL.

This clone was counted between two and nine times. This sequence joins TRBV2 and TRBJ1-3; no reliable D call. The CDR3 has 14 amino acids. Germline V gene sequence: CDR1 SNHLY, CDR2 FYNNEI. V lost 7 bases and J 0 bases, leaving 10 bases between the germline ends. CDR3 nucleotides: TGTGCCAGCACCCCGACGGGCTCTGGAAACACCATATATTTT. Translating gives CASTPTGSGNTIYF. The variable domain in full, completed from reference TRBV2 and TRBJ1-3, reads EPEVTQTPSHQVTQMGQEVILRCVPISNHLYFYWYRQILGQKVEFLVSFYNNEISEKSEIFDDQFSVERPDGSNFTLKIRSTKLEDSAMYFCASTPTGSGNTIYFGEGSWLTVV.

The chain is built from TRBV28 and TRBJ2-1; D is uncertain. The germline CDR1 and CDR2 sequences are MDHEN and SYDVKM. The CDR3 has 14 residues. Trimming took 2 bases from V and 4 from J, leaving 9 bases between them. The CDR3 DNA follows: TGTGCCAGCAGTTTAGTCCACAGTTACAATGAGCAGTTCTTC. Translated: CASSLVHSYNEQFF.

For this clone: Other DNA sequences within the sample encode an identical CDR3. This sequence joins TRBV30 and TRBJ2-5, with D maybe TRBD1 (6 bases). The CDR3 has 12 amino acids. The V end lost 1 base, the J end lost 5 bases, and 8 bases lay between the germline ends. Germline assignment: CDR1 GTSNPN and CDR2 SVGIG (reference sequence). CDR3 protein: CAWSGGGETQYF. The DNA for the CDR3 is TGTGCCTGGAGTGGAGGGGGTGAGACCCAGTACTTC.

This sequence joins TRBV30 and TRBJ2-7; 9 bases line up with TRBD1. There are 15 residues in the CDR3. CDR1 and CDR2 from the germline V gene are GTSNPN and SVGIG (reference sequence). The V gene end was trimmed by 2 bases and the J gene end by 5 bases; junction bases not matched to a gene: 10. Here the CDR3 reads CAWSSGTGSLDEQYF. The CDR3 DNA reads as TGTGCCTGGAGTTCCGGGACAGGGTCGCTCGACGAGCAGTACTTC.

This clone was counted only a few times. The chain couples TRBV19 to TRBJ1-6, with 8 nucleotides matching TRBD1. This CDR3 region has 13 residues. V lost 4 bases and J lost 11; bases outside the gene matches: 4. In germline, CDR1 is LNHDA, CDR2 SQIVND (reference sequence). CDR3 bases: TGTGCCAGTAGTACCCAGACAGGGGCACCCCTCCACTTT. Translated, it gives CASSTQTGAPLHF.

This clone was recorded once. The rearrangement uses TRBV30 and TRBJ2-1; 9 nucleotides line up with TRBD1. CDR3 length equals 15 residues. The ends lost 3 bases at V and 7 bases at J; junction bases unmatched: 10. Germline-derived CDR1 and CDR2 are GTSNPN and SVGIG (reference sequence). The CDR3 region is CAWRKRDRASNEQFF. In nucleotides, the CDR3 is TGTGCCTGGAGGAAGCGGGACAGGGCATCGAATGAGCAGTTCTTC.

The rearrangement links TRBV7-9 to TRBJ2-7; tentative D call: TRBD1 (5 bases). From germline, CDR1 is SEHNR and CDR2 FQNEAQ (reference sequence). V was cut by 5 bases and J by 3 bases, with 14 bases left in between. The CDR3 is 14 amino acids. The CDR3 region is CASSPRQLGYEQYF. CDR3 bases: TGTGCCAGCAGCCCAAGACAGTTAGGCTACGAGCAGTACTTC.

This clone came up a few times. A junction boundary mismatches the germline segment, possibly from a read error. The chain uses TRBV4-2 and TRBJ1-6; D gene unclear. The CDR3 has 17 amino acids. The germline CDR1 and CDR2 sequences are LGHNA and YNFKEQ. In nucleotides, the CDR3 is TGTGCCAGCAGCCAAGATCACCAGGTCTCTACAAATTTACCCCTCCACTTT. It encodes CASSQDHQVSTNLPLHF.

The J gene is TRBJ2-3, the V gene TRBV7-2; D is possibly TRBD2 (6 bases). Germline V gives CDR1 SGHTA, CDR2 FQGNSA. The CDR3 runs 16 residues. Trimming took 2 bases from V and 2 from J, leaving 14 bases between them. The CDR3 here is CASSLQGRGNTDTQYF. Here the CDR3 DNA reads TGTGCCAGCAGCTTACAGGGCCGGGGGAACACAGATACGCAGTATTTT.

CDR3 residues: CASSTETEAGRNTIYF. The DNA of the CDR3 is TGTGCCAGCAGTACTGAAACAGAGGCGGGAAGAAACACCATATATTTT. The chain recombines TRBV28 with TRBJ1-3, with D unresolved. The V and J ends lost 5 bases and 5 bases respectively, with 19 bases between them. The CDR3 is 16 amino acids. Germline values: CDR1 MDHEN, CDR2 SYDVKM. Full variable domain (outside the CDR3, taken from reference TRBV28 and TRBJ1-3): DVKVTQSSRYLVKRTGEKVFLECVQDMDHENMFWYRQDPGLGLRLIYFSYDVKMKEKGDIPEGYSVSREKKERFSLILESASTNQTSMYLCASSTETEAGRNTIYFGEGSWLTVV.

The CDR3 DNA reads as TGTGCCACCAGCACTAACCCAGGGGGGTGGGAGACCCAGTACTTC. Its protein product is CATSTNPGGWETQYF. The rearrangement joins TRBV15 to TRBJ2-5, with D perhaps TRBD1 (7 bases). The CDR3 consists of 15 residues. Per the germline V gene, CDR1 is LNHNV and CDR2 is YYDKDF (reference sequence). The V and J ends lost 4 bases and 5 bases respectively, with 17 bases between them.

This clone was observed a few times. The chain employs TRBV30 and TRBJ1-5; 9 bases fit TRBD1. Trimming at V came to 0 bases and at J to 4 bases, leaving 4 bases not matched to a gene. Germline CDR1 GTSNPN, CDR2 SVGIG (reference sequence). CDR3 length: 15 residues. CDR3 sequence (DNA): TGTGCCTGGAGTGTACAGGGGGCAGGGAATCAGCCCCAGCATTTT. Amino acids: CAWSVQGAGNQPQHF.